These T cell receptor beta chains were read from a single sample in a study of PD-1 blockade in classical Hodgkin lymphoma. Some clones are missing from TCRdb's copy, which holds only in-frame ones; the method was immunoSEQ multiplex PCR. The data contain some 45,000 clones, around 80% of them singletons. The specimen was peripheral blood mononuclear cells (PBMCs), collected before the fourth cycle of nivolumab. The origin of the receptors is a human donor with classical Hodgkin lymphoma. CDR3s include the opening cysteine and the closing phenylalanine or tryptophan. A D gene is named only where the DNA matches it firmly. Some rows have no size entry. The others give once, few or many, or a class for an expanded clone.

>TRBV2|TRBD1|TRBJ1-2|NA
CASSADRGLYGYTF
TGTGCCAGCAGTGCTGACAGGGGGCTTTACGGCTACACCTTC
>TRBV7-2|TRBD1|TRBJ1-1|NA
CASSRQGVTEAFF
TGTGCCAGCAGCCGACAGGGGGTCACTGAAGCTTTCTTT
>TRBV6-1|NA|TRBJ1-4|few
CASSEFDTGYEKLFF
TGTGCCAGCAGTGAATTCGACACAGGGTATGAAAAACTGTTTTTT
>TRBV2|NA|TRBJ1-1|NA
CASRARTAMNTEAFF
TGTGCCAGCAGAGCGAGGACGGCTATGAACACTGAAGCTTTCTTT
>TRBV7-2|TRBD1|TRBJ1-5|NA
CASTGTGQAQHF
TGTGCCAGCACCGGGACAGGGCAGGCCCAGCATTTT
>TRBV5-1|NA|TRBJ2-7|NA
CASRGGSGTTLEQYF
TGCGCCAGCAGGGGGGGTAGCGGAACTACGTTAGAGCAGTACTTC
>TRBV7-9|NA|TRBJ1-1|NA
CASSAFDREAFF
TGTGCCAGCAGCGCGTTCGACAGGGAAGCTTTCTTT
>TRBV7-9|TRBD2|TRBJ2-2|once
CASSLGPSGLLTGELFF
TGTGCCAGCAGCTTAGGGCCTAGCGGGCTACTCACCGGGGAGCTGTTTTTT
>TRBV2|TRBD2|TRBJ2-1|NA
CASRLGLAGGNEQFF
TGTGCCAGCAGACTAGGACTAGCGGGGGGCAATGAGCAGTTCTTC
>TRBV18|NA|TRBJ2-2|NA
CASSPYTIPGKNGELFF
TGTGCCAGCTCACCTTATACGATCCCGGGGAAAAACGGGGAGCTGTTTTTT
>TRBV7-2|TRBD2|TRBJ2-3|NA
CASITLAGGQQYF
TGTGCCAGCATAACCTTAGCGGGAGGTCAGCAGTATTTT
>TRBV27|NA|TRBJ2-2|NA
CASRTQRNEAELFF
TGTGCCAGCAGGACCCAGAGGAACGAGGCTGAGCTGTTTTTT
>TRBV7-8|TRBD1|TRBJ1-3|NA
CASSLGTGGGNTIYF
TGTGCCAGCAGCTTAGGCACAGGGGGAGGAAACACCATATATTTT
>TRBV15|NA|TRBJ1-5|NA
CATSREGNQPQHF
TGTGCCACCAGCAGAGAGGGGAATCAGCCCCAGCATTTT
>TRBV19|NA|TRBJ2-4|NA
CASSIDGGKGKNIQYF
TGTGCCAGTAGTATAGATGGAGGGAAGGGGAAAAACATTCAGTACTTC
>TRBV6-5|TRBD1|TRBJ2-7|NA
CASRGTGTPYEQYF
TGTGCCAGCAGGGGGACAGGGACTCCCTACGAGCAGTACTTC
>TRBV7-6|NA|TRBJ2-1|once
CASSFSGSAWGNNEQFF
TGTGCCAGCAGCTTCTCCGGGTCAGCTTGGGGGAACAATGAGCAGTTCTTC
>TRBV27|NA|TRBJ1-1|NA
CASSFGLRNTEAFF
TGTGCCAGCAGTTTTGGACTGAGGAACACTGAAGCTTTCTTT
>TRBV27|TRBD1|TRBJ2-7|NA
CASSFWTGQENEQYF
TGTGCCAGCAGTTTTTGGACAGGGCAAGAGAACGAGCAGTACTTC
>TRBV30|NA|TRBJ1-4|NA
CAWSVRTLGEKLFF
TGTGCCTGGAGTGTCAGGACTCTGGGTGAAAAACTGTTTTTT
>TRBV5-1|TRBD1|TRBJ1-4|NA
CASSYRTGRDEKLFF
TGCGCCAGCAGCTACCGGACAGGGAGAGATGAAAAACTGTTTTTT
>TRBV10-1|TRBD1|TRBJ1-5|NA
CASSESVPTGGGNQPQHF
TGCGCCAGCAGTGAGTCTGTGCCTACAGGGGGCGGCAATCAGCCCCAGCATTTT
>TRBV5-1|NA|TRBJ2-5|NA
CASSRGSGPQETQYF
TGCGCCAGCAGCCGAGGGTCAGGACCTCAAGAGACCCAGTACTTC
>TRBV9|TRBD1|TRBJ2-1|NA
CASSVAGTGGNEQFF
TGTGCCAGCAGCGTAGCCGGGACAGGGGGCAATGAGCAGTTCTTC
>TRBV4-2|NA|TRBJ1-3|few
CASSQGRLVSGNTIYF
TGTGCCAGCAGCCAAGGCCGGCTTGTCTCTGGAAACACCATATATTTT
>TRBV6-6|TRBD2|TRBJ2-3|NA
CASGLAGDADTQYF
TGTGCCAGCGGACTAGCGGGGGACGCAGATACGCAGTATTTT
>TRBV11-3|NA|TRBJ2-7|NA
CASSLPANSYEQYF
TGTGCCAGCAGCTTGCCGGCGAATTCCTACGAGCAGTACTTC
>TRBV2|NA|TRBJ2-1|few
CATGMGLPGEQFF
TGTGCCACCGGCATGGGATTACCAGGTGAGCAGTTCTTC
>TRBV27|NA|TRBJ2-2|NA
CASSVDSTNTGELFF
TGTGCCAGCAGCGTGGACAGTACGAACACCGGGGAGCTGTTTTTT
>TRBV29-1|NA|TRBJ2-5|few
CSVAEETQYF
TGCAGCGTTGCTGAGGAGACCCAGTACTTC
>TRBV7-3|NA|TRBJ2-6|NA
CASSPPWGAYSGANVLTF
TGTGCCAGCAGCCCCCCCTGGGGGGCATACTCTGGGGCCAACGTCCTGACTTTC
>TRBV7-2|NA|TRBJ1-2|NA
CASSQSQGTGYTF
TGTGCCAGCAGCCAATCCCAGGGGACGGGCTACACCTTC
>TRBV5-1|TRBD1|TRBJ1-1|NA
CASSLTGTGGTEAFF
TGCGCCAGCAGCCTAACGGGGACAGGGGGCACTGAAGCTTTCTTT
>TRBV28|NA|TRBJ2-3|NA
CASSSPNLNTQYF
TGTGCCAGCAGTTCCCCCAACCTCAATACGCAGTATTTT
>TRBV18|NA|TRBJ2-7|NA
CASSPPGTYYEQYF
TGTGCCAGCTCACCACCCGGGACCTACTACGAGCAGTACTTC
>TRBV10-3|NA|TRBJ1-1|NA
CAISPTGRRNTEAFF
TGTGCCATCAGCCCCACCGGACGGAGGAACACTGAAGCTTTCTTT
>TRBV19|NA|TRBJ1-2|few
CASSRQARYGYTF
TGTGCCAGTAGTAGACAGGCCCGTTATGGCTACACCTTC
>TRBV7-2|TRBD1|TRBJ2-7|NA
CASSPRDSFYEQYF
TGTGCCAGCAGCCCCCGGGACAGCTTCTACGAGCAGTACTTC
>TRBV7-2|TRBD2|TRBJ2-5|few
CASRARGGQETQYF
TGTGCCAGCAGGGCCCGGGGGGGGCAAGAGACCCAGTACTTC
>TRBV29-1|NA|TRBJ2-2|NA
CSVHVTTEGVGELFF
TGCAGCGTCCACGTAACGACAGAAGGGGTCGGGGAGCTGTTTTTT
>TRBV19|NA|TRBJ1-2|NA
CASRPPGGNYGYTF
TGTGCCAGTAGACCCCCCGGGGGTAACTATGGCTACACCTTC
>TRBV19|NA|TRBJ1-4|NA
CASSSPRDGDNEKLFF
TGTGCCAGTAGTTCACCACGCGATGGAGACAACGAAAAACTGTTTTTT
>TRBV7-9|NA|TRBJ2-5|few
CASSPSPRETQYF
TGTGCCAGCAGCCCCTCCCCCCGGGAGACCCAGTACTTC
>TRBV7-9|TRBD1|TRBJ1-1|NA
CASSKGQGMSTEAFF
TGTGCCAGCAGCAAAGGACAGGGGATGAGCACTGAAGCTTTCTTT
>TRBV6-1|NA|TRBJ1-5|NA
CASNRDYSPYPPQHF
TGTGCCAGCAATCGGGACTATTCACCCTACCCGCCCCAGCATTTT